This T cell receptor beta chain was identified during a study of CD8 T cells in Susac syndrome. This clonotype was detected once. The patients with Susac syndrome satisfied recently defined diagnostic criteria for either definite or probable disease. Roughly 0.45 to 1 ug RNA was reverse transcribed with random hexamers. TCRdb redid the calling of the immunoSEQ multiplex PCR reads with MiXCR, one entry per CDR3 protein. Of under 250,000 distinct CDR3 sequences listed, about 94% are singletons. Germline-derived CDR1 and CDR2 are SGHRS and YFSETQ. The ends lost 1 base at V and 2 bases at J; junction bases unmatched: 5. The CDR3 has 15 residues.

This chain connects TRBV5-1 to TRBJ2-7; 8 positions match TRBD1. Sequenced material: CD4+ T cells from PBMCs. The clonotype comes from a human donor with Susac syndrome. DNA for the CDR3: TGCGCCAGCAGCTTGTCCGGGACAGGAGCCTACGAGCAGTACTTC. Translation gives CASSLSGTGAYEQYF.